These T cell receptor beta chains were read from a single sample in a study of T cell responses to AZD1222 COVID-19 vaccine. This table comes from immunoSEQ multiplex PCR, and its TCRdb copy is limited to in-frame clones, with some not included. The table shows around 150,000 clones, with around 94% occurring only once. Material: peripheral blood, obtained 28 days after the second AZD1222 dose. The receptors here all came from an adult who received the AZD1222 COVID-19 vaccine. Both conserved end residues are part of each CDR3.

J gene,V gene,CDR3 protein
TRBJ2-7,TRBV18,CASSRDSYEQYF
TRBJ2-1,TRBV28,CASNTRTSGDNEQFF
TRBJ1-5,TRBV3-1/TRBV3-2,CASSQGSDIQPQHF
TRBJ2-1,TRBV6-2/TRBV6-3,CASRYSGRSNEQFF
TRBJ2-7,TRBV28,CASTSSGTGGYEQYF
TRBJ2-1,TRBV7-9,CASSVSASSYNEQFF
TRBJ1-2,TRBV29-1,CSGWGQGIYGYTF
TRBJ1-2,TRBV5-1,CASSAAVDAPHYGYTF
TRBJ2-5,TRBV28,CASSLSEDRVSKETQYF
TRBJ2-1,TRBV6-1,CASSEAGSYNEQFF
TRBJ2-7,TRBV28,CASSLEGYEQYF
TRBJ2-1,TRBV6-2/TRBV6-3,CASSPASGSYNEQFF
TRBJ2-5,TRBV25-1,CASSNRYRETQYF
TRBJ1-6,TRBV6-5,CASRPLETLSPLHF
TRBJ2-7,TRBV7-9,CAIDGEGGSYEQYF
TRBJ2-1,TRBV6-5,CASSYLGNEQFF
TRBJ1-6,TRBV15,CATTGEGSGSPLHF
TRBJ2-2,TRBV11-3,CASSLDWDRVGIPGELFF
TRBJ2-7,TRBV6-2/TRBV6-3,CASSYPSLRGTSGSYEQYF
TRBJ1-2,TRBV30,CAWSPFSTSNYGYTF
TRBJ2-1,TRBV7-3,CASSPEGLANNEQFF
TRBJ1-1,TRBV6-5,CASSSVAGSGTEAFF
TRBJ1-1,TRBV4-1,CASSQSPGQGTEAFF
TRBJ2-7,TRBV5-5,CASSSGLALLEQYF
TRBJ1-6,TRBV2,CASSVAGSPLHF
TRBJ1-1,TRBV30,CAWSVRSPASEAFF
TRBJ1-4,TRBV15,CATSRGEGRANEKLFF
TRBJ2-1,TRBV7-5,CVRSAWRDNEQFF
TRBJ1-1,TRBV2,CASSTDRGRSTEAFF
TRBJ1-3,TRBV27,CASSLKAQVDTIYF
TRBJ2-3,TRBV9,CASSVVERGPWGTDTQYF
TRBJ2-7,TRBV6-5,CASRDSPYEQYF
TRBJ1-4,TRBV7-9,CASSLEPTLRNEKLFF
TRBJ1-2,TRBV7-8,CASSLGGVFYGYTF
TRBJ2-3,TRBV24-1,CATSGGYTDTQYF
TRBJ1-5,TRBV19,CASSGQGDQPQHF
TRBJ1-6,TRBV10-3,CAISESKSLGSPLHF
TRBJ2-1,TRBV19,CASSMRYEQFF
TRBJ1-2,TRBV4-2,CASSQAADQIPHGYTF
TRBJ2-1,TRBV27,CASSSETSGRAFEQFF
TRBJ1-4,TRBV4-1,CASRRTGSETNEKLFF
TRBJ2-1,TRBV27,CASSWTSGLYNEQFF
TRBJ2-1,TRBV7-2,CASSLAGLSYNEQFF
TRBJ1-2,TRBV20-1,CSAATGYGYTF
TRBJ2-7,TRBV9,CASSVGGKETYEQYF
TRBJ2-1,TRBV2,CASGSDVLNEQFF
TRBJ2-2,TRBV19,CASSIGLAVTGELFF
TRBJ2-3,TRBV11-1,CASSFAGGLTDTQYF
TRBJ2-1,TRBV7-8,CASSSGTGRAIYNEQFF
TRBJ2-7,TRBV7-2,CASSSLLSSGRTLEQYF
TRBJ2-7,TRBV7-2,CASSPRDGSYEQYF
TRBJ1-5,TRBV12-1,CASTQQGGNQPQHF
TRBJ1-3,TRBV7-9,CASSHRGGNYSGNTIYF
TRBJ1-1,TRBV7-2,CASSPGWVGTEAFF
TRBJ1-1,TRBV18,CASSPRGIVDTEAFF
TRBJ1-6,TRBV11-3,CASSLDPGSPLHF
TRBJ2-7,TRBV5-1,CASSLGPTEALYEQYF
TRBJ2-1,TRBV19,CASSTPGLAGAYNEQFF
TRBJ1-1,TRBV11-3,CASRLNGNTEAFF
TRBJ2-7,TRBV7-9,CASSALGGTALLEQYF